This T cell receptor (beta chain) was documented in a study of post-analysis software for immune sequencing data. The study, taken as a whole, reports: The five TRBV segments detected at higher frequency in patients than in controls included TRBV5-6, TRBV5-1 and TRBV20-1.

The authors incorporated unique molecular identifiers into the TCR beta cDNA libraries. One entry per CDR3 protein, called by TCRdb with MiXCR from the PCR reads. The table lists over 700,000 distinct CDR3 sequences, roughly 27% of them singletons. About this clonotype: Its target is not known.

CDR1 and CDR2 (germline): SGHAT, FQNNGV. The CDR3 is 18 amino acids. The V gene lost 2 bases and the J gene lost 0 bases, with 17 bases spanning the gap. This clonotype was sampled from a girl aged 10-17 years with multiple sclerosis. The rearrangement uses TRBV11-2 and TRBJ2-1, with D possibly TRBD2 on 6 matching bases. Source material: blood. CDR3 in DNA: TGTGCCAGCAGCTTAATACTCAGCGGAGGGAGCTCCTACAATGAGCAGTTCTTC. This translates into CASSLILSGGSSYNEQFF.